The clone carrying this T cell receptor (beta chain) was recorded many times. Its cognate antigen is unknown. Each CDR3 protein gets one entry after TCRdb re-called the reads with MiXCR. The data hold 200,000 to 300,000 distinct CDR3 sequences, with 6.5% observed a single time. The data were taken from a study of T cell repertoires in cytomegalovirus infection. In the study overall: Public TCR beta signature analysis indicated the presence of both CMV infection and matching HLA type. Broader study findings: It was HLA-C-restricted CMV-specific TCR beta clonotypes that dominated the response ex vivo.

V gave up 0 bases and J gave up 0 bases, with 9 bases separating them. Germline V CDR1 and CDR2: MNHEY, SVGEGT. This CDR3 has 17 residues. The J gene is TRBJ2-6, the V gene TRBV6-2 or TRBV6-3, with D possibly matching TRBD1 (5 bases). The sequenced sample was PBMCs. The sequence derives from a human donor in good health (CMV status not recorded). Some clones in this sample may be carry-over from other donors' samples. The CDR3 loop is CASSYSGASSGANVLTF. The CDR3 nucleotides read TGTGCCAGCAGTTACTCAGGGGCTAGCTCTGGGGCCAACGTCCTGACTTTC.